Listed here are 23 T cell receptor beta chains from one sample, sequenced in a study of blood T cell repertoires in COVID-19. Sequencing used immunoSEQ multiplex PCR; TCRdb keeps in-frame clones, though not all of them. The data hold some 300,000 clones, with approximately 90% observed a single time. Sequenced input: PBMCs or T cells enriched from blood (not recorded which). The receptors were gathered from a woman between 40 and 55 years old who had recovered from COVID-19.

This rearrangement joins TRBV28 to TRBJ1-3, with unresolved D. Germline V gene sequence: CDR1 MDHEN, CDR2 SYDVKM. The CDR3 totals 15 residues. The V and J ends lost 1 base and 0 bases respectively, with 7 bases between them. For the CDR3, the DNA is TGTGCCAGCAGTTTATTAGAGAGCTCTGGAAACACCATATATTTT. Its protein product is CASSLLESSGNTIYF.

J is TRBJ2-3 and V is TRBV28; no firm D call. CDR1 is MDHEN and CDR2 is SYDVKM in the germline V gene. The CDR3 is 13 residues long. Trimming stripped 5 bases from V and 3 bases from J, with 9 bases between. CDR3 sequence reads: CASSNAATDTQYF. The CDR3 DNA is TGTGCCAGCAGTAATGCGGCGACAGATACGCAGTATTTT.

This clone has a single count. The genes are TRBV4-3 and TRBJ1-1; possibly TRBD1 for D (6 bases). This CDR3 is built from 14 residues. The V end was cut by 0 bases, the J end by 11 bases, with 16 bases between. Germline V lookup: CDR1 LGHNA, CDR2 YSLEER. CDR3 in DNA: TGCGCCAGCAGCCAAGAAGCCGGGACAATGCGCGCTTTCTTT. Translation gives CASSQEAGTMRAFF.

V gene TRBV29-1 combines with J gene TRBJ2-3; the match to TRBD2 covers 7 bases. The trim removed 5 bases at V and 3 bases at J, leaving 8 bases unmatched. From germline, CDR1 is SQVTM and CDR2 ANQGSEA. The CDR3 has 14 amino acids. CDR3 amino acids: CSVRTGGSTDTQYF. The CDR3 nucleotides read TGCAGCGTTAGAACGGGAGGATCGACAGATACGCAGTATTTT.

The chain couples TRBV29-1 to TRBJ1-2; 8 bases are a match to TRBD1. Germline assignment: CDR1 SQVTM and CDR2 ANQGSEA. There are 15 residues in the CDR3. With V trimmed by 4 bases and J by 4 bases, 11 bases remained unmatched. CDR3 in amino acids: CSVVGGQAVFYGYTF. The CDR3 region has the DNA TGCAGCGTTGTTGGGGGACAGGCCGTATTCTATGGCTACACCTTC.

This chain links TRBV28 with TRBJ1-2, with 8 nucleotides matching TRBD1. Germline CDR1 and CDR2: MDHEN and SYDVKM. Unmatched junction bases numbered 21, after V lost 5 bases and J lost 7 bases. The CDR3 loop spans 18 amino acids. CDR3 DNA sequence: TGTGCCAGCAGTCTGCAAGGACAGGGACGCCCCCAGGAAGCTGGCTACACCTTC. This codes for CASSLQGQGRPQEAGYTF.

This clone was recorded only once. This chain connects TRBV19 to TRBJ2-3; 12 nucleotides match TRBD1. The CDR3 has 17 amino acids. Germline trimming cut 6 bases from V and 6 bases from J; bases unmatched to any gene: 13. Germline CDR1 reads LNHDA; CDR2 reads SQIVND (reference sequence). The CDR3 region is CASRKFGTGGLGDTQYF. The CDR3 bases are TGTGCCAGTAGGAAATTCGGGACAGGGGGCCTAGGGGATACGCAGTATTTT.

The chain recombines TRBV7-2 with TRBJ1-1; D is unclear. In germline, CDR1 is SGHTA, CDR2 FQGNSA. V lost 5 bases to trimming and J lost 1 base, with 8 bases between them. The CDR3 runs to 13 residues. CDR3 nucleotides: TGTGCCAGCAGCACACGGGGGAACACTGAAGCTTTCTTT. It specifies CASSTRGNTEAFF.

CDR3 amino acids: CASTQWGGELGEQYF. CDR3 in DNA: TGTGCCAGCACCCAATGGGGGGGCGAACTGGGAGAGCAGTACTTC. The chain couples TRBV2 to TRBJ2-7, with D possibly TRBD2 on 7 matching bases. Germline CDR1 reads SNHLY; CDR2 reads FYNNEI. The length of the CDR3 is 15 residues. Trimming removed 7 bases at V and 7 bases at J, with 23 bases between.

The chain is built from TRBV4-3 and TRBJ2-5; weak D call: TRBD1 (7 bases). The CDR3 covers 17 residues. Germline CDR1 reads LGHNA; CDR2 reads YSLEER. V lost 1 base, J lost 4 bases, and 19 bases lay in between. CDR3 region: CASSQATGTSTRETQYF. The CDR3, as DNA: TGCGCCAGCAGCCAAGCGACAGGGACTTCAACGCGAGAGACCCAGTACTTC.

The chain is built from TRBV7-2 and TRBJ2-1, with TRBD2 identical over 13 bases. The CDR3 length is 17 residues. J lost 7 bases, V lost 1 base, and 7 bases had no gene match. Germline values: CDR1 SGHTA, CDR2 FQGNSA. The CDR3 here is CASSLVGLAGVGNEQFF. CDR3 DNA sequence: TGTGCCAGCAGCTTAGTAGGACTAGCGGGAGTCGGAAATGAGCAGTTCTTC.

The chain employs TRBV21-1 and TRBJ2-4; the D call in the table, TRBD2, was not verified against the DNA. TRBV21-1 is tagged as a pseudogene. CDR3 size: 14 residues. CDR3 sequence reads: CASSKVVAKNIQYF. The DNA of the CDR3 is TGTGCCAGCAGCAAAGTAGTAGCCAAAAACATTCAGTACTTC.

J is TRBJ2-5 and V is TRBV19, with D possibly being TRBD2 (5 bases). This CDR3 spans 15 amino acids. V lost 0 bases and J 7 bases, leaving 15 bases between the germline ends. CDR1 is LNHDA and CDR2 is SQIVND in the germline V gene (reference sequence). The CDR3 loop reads CASSIDHGGIGTQYF. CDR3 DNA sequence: TGTGCCAGTAGTATAGATCACGGAGGAATCGGGACCCAGTACTTC.

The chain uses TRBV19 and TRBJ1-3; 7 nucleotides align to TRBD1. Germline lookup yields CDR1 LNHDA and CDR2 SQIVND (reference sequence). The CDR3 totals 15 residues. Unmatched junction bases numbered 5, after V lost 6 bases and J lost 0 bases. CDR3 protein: CASSPTGDSGNTIYF. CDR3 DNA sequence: TGTGCCAGTAGCCCAACAGGGGACTCTGGAAACACCATATATTTT.

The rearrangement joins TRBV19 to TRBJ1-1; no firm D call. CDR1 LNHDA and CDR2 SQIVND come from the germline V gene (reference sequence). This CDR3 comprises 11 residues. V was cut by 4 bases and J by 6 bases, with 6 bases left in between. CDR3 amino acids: CASSTYSEAFF. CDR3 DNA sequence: TGTGCCAGTAGTACTTATTCTGAAGCTTTCTTT.

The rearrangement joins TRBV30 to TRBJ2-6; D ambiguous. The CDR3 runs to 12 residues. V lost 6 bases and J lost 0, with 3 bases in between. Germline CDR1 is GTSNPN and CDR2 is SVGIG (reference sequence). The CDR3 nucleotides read TGTGCCTGCATCTCTGGGGCCAACGTCCTGACTTTC. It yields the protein CACISGANVLTF.

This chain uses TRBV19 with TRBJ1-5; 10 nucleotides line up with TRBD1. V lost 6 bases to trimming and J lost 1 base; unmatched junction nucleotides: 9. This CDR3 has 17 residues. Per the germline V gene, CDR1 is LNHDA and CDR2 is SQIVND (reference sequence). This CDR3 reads CASRRGQGMFSNQPQHF. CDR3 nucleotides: TGTGCCAGTAGGAGGGGACAGGGGATGTTCAGCAATCAGCCCCAGCATTTT. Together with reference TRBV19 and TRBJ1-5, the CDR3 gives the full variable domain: DGGITQSPKYLFRKEGQNVTLSCEQNLNHDAMYWYRQDPGQGLRLIYYSQIVNDFQKGDIAEGYSVSREKKESFPLTVTSAQKNPTAFYLCASRRGQGMFSNQPQHFGDGTRLSIL.

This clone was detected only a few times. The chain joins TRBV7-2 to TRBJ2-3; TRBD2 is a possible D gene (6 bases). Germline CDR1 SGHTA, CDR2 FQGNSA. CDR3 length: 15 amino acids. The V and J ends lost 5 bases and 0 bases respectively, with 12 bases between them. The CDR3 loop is CASSPVAASTDTQYF. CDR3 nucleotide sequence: TGTGCCAGCAGCCCAGTAGCGGCTAGCACAGATACGCAGTATTTT.

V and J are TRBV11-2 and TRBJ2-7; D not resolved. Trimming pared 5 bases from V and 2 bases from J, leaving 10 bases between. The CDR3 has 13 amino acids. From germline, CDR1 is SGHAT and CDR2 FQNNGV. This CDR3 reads CASSMTLTYEQYF. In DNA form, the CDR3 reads TGTGCCAGCAGCATGACACTTACCTACGAGCAGTACTTC.

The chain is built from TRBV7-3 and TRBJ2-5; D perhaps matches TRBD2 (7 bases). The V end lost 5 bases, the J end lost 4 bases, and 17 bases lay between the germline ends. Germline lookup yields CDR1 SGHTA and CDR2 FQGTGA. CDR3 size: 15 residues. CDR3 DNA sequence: TGTGCCAGCAGCCCCCTCAGGGGAGGGGTAGAGACCCAGTACTTC. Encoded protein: CASSPLRGGVETQYF.

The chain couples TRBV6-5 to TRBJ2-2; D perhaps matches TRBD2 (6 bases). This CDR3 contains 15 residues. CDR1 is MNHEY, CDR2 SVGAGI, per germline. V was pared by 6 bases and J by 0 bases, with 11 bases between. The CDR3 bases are TGTGCCAGCAGAACCGGGGGATCGAACACCGGGGAGCTGTTTTTT. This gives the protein CASRTGGSNTGELFF.

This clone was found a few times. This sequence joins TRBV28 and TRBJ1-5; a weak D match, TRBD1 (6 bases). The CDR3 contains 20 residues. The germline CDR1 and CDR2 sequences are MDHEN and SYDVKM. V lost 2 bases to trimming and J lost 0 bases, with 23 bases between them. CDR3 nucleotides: TGTGCCAGCAGTTTACTAGACGACAGGTTCAGGAGAAATAGCAATCAGCCCCAGCATTTT. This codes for CASSLLDDRFRRNSNQPQHF.

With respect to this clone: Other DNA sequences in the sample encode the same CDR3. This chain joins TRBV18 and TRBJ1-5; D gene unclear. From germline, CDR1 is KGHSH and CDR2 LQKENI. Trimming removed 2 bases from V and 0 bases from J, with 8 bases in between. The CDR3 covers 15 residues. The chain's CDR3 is CASSPRGDSNQPQHF. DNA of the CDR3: TGTGCCAGCTCACCAAGAGGAGATAGCAATCAGCCCCAGCATTTT.